The TCR beta chain described here comes from a study of blood T cell repertoires in COVID-19. Study in general: The origin of the acute and convalescent COVID-19 samples was the United States, Italy and Spain. From T cells, B-cell-depleted T cells, or PBMCs came the material, which was cDNA or gDNA.

The CDR3 has 13 residues. V was pared by 6 bases and J by 0 bases, with 8 bases between. Germline V gene data show CDR1 as MNHEY and CDR2 as SVGAGI. Per the original data handling: By means of reference gene primer amplification, nucleated cell counts were estimated. The protocol was immunoSEQ multiplex PCR, while the TCRdb copy is restricted to in-frame clones and leaves out a portion. That table furnishes V, J and clone size, whereas the DNA furnished D and trimming. The profile shows around 270,000 clones, about 91% of them singletons. The source is a young adult with COVID-19, enrolled during active disease. The sequenced sample was peripheral blood. The gene calls are TRBV6-5 and TRBJ2-5; possibly TRBD2 for D (6 bases). The CDR3: CASSRDYQETQYF. The CDR3 DNA reads as TGTGCCAGCAGCAGGGACTACCAAGAGACCCAGTACTTC.